The present TCR beta chain was sequenced within a study of regulatory T cells in long-lasting Graves disease. Study-wide results and caveats: There were preferences for TRBV28, TRBJ1-2 and TRBJ2-5 in persistent disease. Researchers examined only peripheral blood and not thyroid tissue.

Arm-PCR of CDR3 regions and iRepertoire HTBI primers were the basis on which TCR beta libraries were built. TCRdb recomputed calls from the multiplex PCR reads with MiXCR, one row per CDR3 protein. The table records 300,000 to 450,000 distinct CDR3 sequences, about 14% of them present only once. This clonotype has ten or more counts. What it recognizes is unknown. Specified time point: newly diagnosed GD, antithyroid drugs for less than 3 months. PBMCs were the source of the RNA used for TCR sequencing. The CDR3 sequence is 15 residues long. CDR1 and CDR2 from the germline V gene are PRHDT and FYEKMQ (reference sequence).

The gene calls are TRBV13 and TRBJ2-5, with D possibly being TRBD1 or TRBD2 (7 bases each). The J call could be wrong; TRBJ2-1 is a better fit for the DNA end. The receptor was isolated from a female donor with Graves disease. This material consisted of peripheral blood mononuclear cells (PBMCs), taken at new diagnosis, from a patient treated with antithyroid drugs. CDR3 bases: TGTGCCAGCAGCTTCCCAGGGGGGGGTACTAATGAGCAGTTCTTC. It is translated as CASSFPGGGTNEQFF.